Following are 28 T cell receptor beta chains from one sample sequenced in a study of blood T cell repertoires in COVID-19. Sequencing used immunoSEQ multiplex PCR; TCRdb keeps in-frame clones, though not all of them. The data show under 200,000 clones, around 90% seen once. The sequenced sample was peripheral blood. The receptor source for this set is a man in his 60s with active or convalescent COVID-19.

The rearrangement joins TRBV9 to TRBJ1-3, with 9 bases that match TRBD1. V gave up 4 bases and J gave up 3 bases; unmatched junction bases: 2. The CDR3 sequence is 14 residues long. The germline CDR1 and CDR2 sequences are SGDLS and YYNGEE. The CDR3 region is CASSPGQGGNTIYF. CDR3 bases: TGTGCCAGCAGCCCGGGACAGGGTGGAAACACCATATATTTT.

The gene calls are TRBV10-2 and TRBJ2-7; TRBD1 agrees at 8 bases. Germline V gene lookup returns CDR1 WSHSY and CDR2 SAAADI. V trimming: 1 base; J trimming: 4 bases; junction bases outside the gene matches: 6. This CDR3 contains 15 residues. CDR3 sequence reads: CASSEWNRGKYEQYF. CDR3 in DNA: TGCGCCAGCAGTGAGTGGAACAGGGGGAAATACGAGCAGTACTTC.

This clone was detected only once. The chain is built from TRBV6-1 and TRBJ2-1; maybe TRBD1 (5 bases). This CDR3 is 16 amino acids long. With 4 bases removed from V and 3 bases from J, the gap between germline ends came to 16 bases. Germline-derived CDR1 and CDR2 are MNHNS and SASEGT. CDR3 DNA: TGTGCCAGCAGTGTTGAGGAGAGACAGTACTACAATGAGCAGTTCTTC. It specifies CASSVEERQYYNEQFF.

This chain uses TRBV4-1 with TRBJ1-1; D unclear. The CDR3 extends over 15 amino acids. The germline CDR1 and CDR2 sequences are MGHRA and YSYEKL. V was pared by 3 bases and J by 3 bases, with 14 bases between. The CDR3 DNA is TGCGCCAGCAGCCACCTCCTAGACGGGGACACTGAAGCTTTCTTT. This translates into CASSHLLDGDTEAFF.

The genes are TRBV6-1 and TRBJ1-2, with a weak D call TRBD1 (6 bases). Trimming pared 2 bases from V and 4 bases from J, leaving 14 bases between. CDR3 length: 15 amino acids. Germline loops: CDR1 MNHNS, CDR2 SASEGT. Written as DNA, the CDR3 is TGTGCCAGCAGTGAATGGTCAGGGGCCTTCTATGGCTACACCTTC. It is translated as CASSEWSGAFYGYTF.

This chain connects TRBV30 to TRBJ1-2, with a weak D call TRBD1 (6 bases). V lost 5 bases, J lost 8 bases, and 21 bases lay in between. There are 14 residues in the CDR3. Germline CDR1 GTSNPN, CDR2 SVGIG (reference sequence). The DNA for the CDR3 is TGTGCCTGGTCACAGGGCCCTAAGGGAGGGGGCTACACCTTC. This sequence encodes CAWSQGPKGGGYTF.

The gene calls are TRBV6-5 and TRBJ2-1; 10 positions agree with TRBD2. The CDR3 runs to 15 residues. V trimming: 5 bases; J trimming: 7 bases; junction bases outside the gene matches: 8. Per germline, CDR1 MNHEY and CDR2 SVGAGI. Here the CDR3 reads CASSPPPSGGNEQFF. The CDR3 DNA is TGTGCCAGCAGTCCCCCACCTAGCGGGGGTAATGAGCAGTTCTTC.

The V call is TRBV5-4, the J call TRBJ1-2, with a tentative D call TRBD1 (5 bases). Germline V lookup: CDR1 SGHNT, CDR2 YYREEE (reference sequence). CDR3 length equals 14 residues. V was cut by 1 base and J by 5 bases, with 12 bases left in between. The CDR3 reads CASSLPAGDYGYTF. The CDR3, as DNA: TGTGCCAGCAGCTTGCCCGCGGGGGATTATGGCTACACCTTC.

The rearrangement joins TRBV6-1 to TRBJ1-4; tentatively, D is TRBD1 (5 bases). The V and J ends lost 0 bases and 3 bases respectively, with 8 bases between them. The CDR3 totals 15 residues. Germline values: CDR1 MNHNS, CDR2 SASEGT. The CDR3 nucleotides are TGTGCCAGCAGTGAAGCATTAGGGGCTAATGAAAAACTGTTTTTT. It specifies CASSEALGANEKLFF.

The genes are TRBV4-1 and TRBJ1-2, with 7 bases lining up with TRBD1. There are 15 residues in the CDR3. CDR1 and CDR2 from the germline V gene are MGHRA and YSYEKL. The J segment lost 6 bases and the V segment lost 0 bases, leaving 7 bases of the junction unmatched. The CDR3 sequence: CASSQDIAGGNGYTF. CDR3 DNA: TGCGCCAGCAGCCAAGATATTGCAGGGGGTAATGGCTACACCTTC.

The chain combines TRBV2 with TRBJ1-1; TRBD1 matches at 8 bases. This CDR3 comprises 14 residues. The germline V gene encodes CDR1 SNHLY and CDR2 FYNNEI. The V gene end was trimmed by 4 bases and the J gene end by 1 base; junction bases not matched to a gene: 2. The DNA of the CDR3 is TGTGCCAGCAGTGCTACAGGGGGGAACACTGAAGCTTTCTTT. Amino acid sequence: CASSATGGNTEAFF.

V gene TRBV7-2 combines with J gene TRBJ2-5, with D possibly TRBD1 on 6 matching bases. CDR1 is SGHTA and CDR2 is FQGNSA in the germline V gene. The CDR3 is made up of 14 amino acids. The V end lost 4 bases, the J end lost 7 bases, and 16 bases lay between the germline ends. The CDR3 DNA reads TGTGCCAGCAGCTCAGGGGTAGGCACAGGGACCCAGTACTTC. Its protein product is CASSSGVGTGTQYF.

This clone was seen a single time. The chain employs TRBV5-6 and TRBJ1-6; D perhaps matches TRBD1 (5 bases). This CDR3 has 13 amino acids. Trimming took off 7 bases at V and 8 bases at J, with 13 bases between the two ends. Germline V gene sequence: CDR1 SGHDT, CDR2 YYEEEE. In DNA, the CDR3 is TGTGCCAGCTCTGTGGGGGGAGATTCACCCCTCCACTTT. It encodes CASSVGGDSPLHF.

The rearrangement joins TRBV10-1 to TRBJ1-3; D gene ambiguous. The germline V gene encodes CDR1 WNHNN and CDR2 SYGVQD (reference sequence). The CDR3 runs to 13 residues. Trimming pared 2 bases from V and 4 bases from J, leaving 6 bases between. In nucleotides, the CDR3 is TGCGCCAGCAGTGAGGGCTCAGGAAACACCATATATTTT. Amino acids: CASSEGSGNTIYF.

This sequence joins TRBV7-2 and TRBJ2-7; D may be TRBD2 (5 bases). CDR3 length equals 15 residues. V was trimmed by 1 base and J by 2 bases, leaving 12 bases between them. Germline CDR1 reads SGHTA; CDR2 reads FQGNSA. The CDR3 DNA reads TGTGCCAGCAGCTTAGGCCCAGCGGTAACCTACGAGCAGTACTTC. Amino acids: CASSLGPAVTYEQYF.

The V and J genes are TRBV6-5 and TRBJ2-1, with D possibly matching TRBD1 (6 bases). Trimming pared 6 bases from V and 0 bases from J, leaving 12 bases between. Looked up from germline, CDR1 is MNHEY and CDR2 is SVGAGI. This CDR3 is built from 15 residues. As DNA, the CDR3 is TGTGCCAGCAGCCCCGCAGGGGTCTCCTACAATGAGCAGTTCTTC. As protein: CASSPAGVSYNEQFF.

This chain joins TRBV3-1 (or the pseudogene TRBV3-2) and TRBJ2-5; 12 bases match TRBD2. Trimming took 2 bases from V and 4 from J; bases not matched to a gene: 5. CDR3 length: 16 residues. The germline gives CDR1 LGHDT, CDR2 YNNKEL (reference sequence). In DNA form, the CDR3 reads TGTGCCAGCAGCCAAAGGACTAGCGGGGTCCTAGAGACCCAGTACTTC. Its translation: CASSQRTSGVLETQYF.

As for this clone: The sample has other DNA sequences that encode this CDR3 too. V is TRBV6-5 and J is TRBJ1-5, with 7 bases that match TRBD1. CDR3 length: 14 residues. CDR1 and CDR2 (germline): MNHEY, SVGAGI. V trimming: 6 bases; J trimming: 1 base; junction bases outside the gene matches: 3. The CDR3 DNA reads TGTGCCAGCAGCCTGGGACAGAGCAATCAGCCCCAGCATTTT. Protein: CASSLGQSNQPQHF.

This sequence joins TRBV28 and TRBJ2-7; tentative D call: TRBD1 (5 bases). Trimming took off 7 bases at V and 0 bases at J, with 16 bases between the two ends. Per germline, CDR1 MDHEN and CDR2 SYDVKM. The CDR3 has 15 amino acids. CDR3 amino acids: CASNSRGKGSYEQYF. The CDR3 nucleotides read TGTGCCAGCAATAGTAGGGGAAAGGGCTCCTACGAGCAGTACTTC.

This clone showed up just a few times. The chain links TRBV7-9 to TRBJ1-3; D is unresolved. Trimming shortened V by 5 bases and J by 2 bases, and 16 bases separated the two germline ends. There are 16 residues in the CDR3. The germline V gene encodes CDR1 SEHNR and CDR2 FQNEAQ (reference sequence). The CDR3 reads CASSPRPAETGNTIYF. CDR3 bases: TGTGCCAGCAGCCCTAGACCGGCAGAAACTGGAAACACCATATATTTT.

The rearrangement uses TRBV12-3 or TRBV12-4 and TRBJ1-2; the match to TRBD1 covers 8 bases. The J segment lost 10 bases and the V segment lost 3 bases, leaving 4 bases of the junction unmatched. This CDR3 contains 12 residues. CDR3 nucleotides: TGTGCCAGCAGTTTCGGGACAGGTGCCTACACCTTC. Its translation: CASSFGTGAYTF.

The chain couples TRBV27 to TRBJ2-6; D not certain. CDR1 is MNHEY and CDR2 is SMNVEV in the germline V gene (reference sequence). The germline V and J ends were trimmed by 4 bases and 0 bases, with 10 bases remaining between them. The CDR3 has 16 residues. CDR3 bases: TGTGCCAGCAGTTATGTTTTAGACTCTGGGGCCAACGTCCTGACTTTC. This sequence encodes CASSYVLDSGANVLTF.

The rearrangement joins TRBV6-1 to TRBJ1-2; 8 bases match TRBD1. CDR1 and CDR2 from the germline V gene are MNHNS and SASEGT. The J segment lost 8 bases and the V segment lost 1 base, leaving 3 bases of the junction unmatched. The CDR3 totals 13 residues. CDR3: CASSEGTGIGYTF. The CDR3 nucleotides are TGTGCCAGCAGTGAAGGGACAGGGATAGGCTACACCTTC.

The chain carries TRBV6-5 and TRBJ1-1; 7 bases match TRBD1. Germline V gene sequence: CDR1 MNHEY, CDR2 SVGAGI. The trim removed 2 bases at V and 11 bases at J, leaving 8 bases unmatched. There are 13 residues in the CDR3. Written as DNA, the CDR3 is TGTGCCAGCAGTTACGAAAGGGGGCTCGGGGCTTTCTTT. It encodes CASSYERGLGAFF.

This clone has a single count. The chain uses TRBV13 and TRBJ2-1; TRBD2 matches at 8 bases. Trimming removed 9 bases from V and 4 bases from J; junction bases left unmatched: 17. The CDR3 has 17 residues. CDR1 PRHDT and CDR2 FYEKMQ come from the germline V gene (reference sequence). Written as DNA, the CDR3 is TGTGCCAGTCCACACCATTACGGGGGGGGCCAATACAATGAGCAGTTCTTC. It is translated as CASPHHYGGGQYNEQFF.

The chain uses TRBV6-5 and TRBJ1-2, with TRBD1 matching 9 bases. Germline CDR1 is MNHEY and CDR2 is SVGAGI. V lost 11 bases, J lost 5 bases, and 12 bases stayed unmatched. The CDR3 is 14 amino acids. CDR3 in DNA: TGTGCCTCTCGGTGGGGGACAGGGCGATATGGCTACACCTTC. Translated: CASRWGTGRYGYTF.

This chain's CDR3 is CSLRGHYGYTF. CDR3 bases: TGCAGTCTCAGGGGGCACTATGGCTACACCTTC. The genes are TRBV20-1 and TRBJ1-2; 8 bases fit TRBD1. CDR1 and CDR2 from the germline V gene are DFQATT and SNEGSKA (reference sequence). V shed 8 bases, J shed 3 bases, and the junction held 2 bases outside the gene matches. The CDR3 runs 11 residues.

The chain has TRBV10-3 and TRBJ1-2; D remains ambiguous. This CDR3 has 12 amino acids. Trimming pared 6 bases from V and 7 bases from J, leaving 12 bases between. Germline CDR1 ENHRY, CDR2 SYGVKD. CDR3 loop: CAISSPMAGYTF. The CDR3, as DNA: TGTGCCATCAGCTCCCCCATGGCTGGCTACACCTTC.